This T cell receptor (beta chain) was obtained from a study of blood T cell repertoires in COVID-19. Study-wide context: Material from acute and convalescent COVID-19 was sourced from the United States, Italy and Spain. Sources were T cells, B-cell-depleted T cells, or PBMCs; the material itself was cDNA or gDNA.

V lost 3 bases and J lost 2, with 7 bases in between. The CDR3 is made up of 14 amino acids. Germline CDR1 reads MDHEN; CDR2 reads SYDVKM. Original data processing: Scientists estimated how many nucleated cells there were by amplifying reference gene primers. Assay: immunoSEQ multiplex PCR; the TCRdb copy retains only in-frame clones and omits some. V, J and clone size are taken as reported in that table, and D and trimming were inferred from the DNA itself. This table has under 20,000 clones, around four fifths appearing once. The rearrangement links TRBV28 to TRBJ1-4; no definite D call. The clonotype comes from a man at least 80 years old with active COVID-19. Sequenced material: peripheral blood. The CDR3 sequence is CASSFAGTNEKLFF. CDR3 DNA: TGTGCCAGCAGTTTTGCGGGGACTAATGAAAAACTGTTTTTT.